This is a list of T cell receptor beta chains from one sample in a study of T cell responses to AZD1222 COVID-19 vaccine. Clones were sequenced by immunoSEQ multiplex PCR, and TCRdb holds only the in-frame ones, with some missing. Of some 140,000 clones in the sample, just over 90% were seen once. The specimen was peripheral blood, collected on day 0 of AZD1222 vaccination. Source of these receptors: an adult in good health. Both conserved end residues are part of each CDR3. The order of the fields is V gene, J gene, CDR3 protein.

>TRBV12-5|TRBJ2-3
CASGLATASTDTQYF
>TRBV7-2|TRBJ1-4
CASSIPQGKLFF
>TRBV18|TRBJ1-1
CASSPGTVGTEAFF
>TRBV7-6|TRBJ1-2
CASSPAPGTDLYFHGYTF
>TRBV24-1|TRBJ1-1
CATSDATRATEAFF
>TRBV9|TRBJ2-3
CASSPRPLTDTQYF
>TRBV27|TRBJ2-7
CASSSRTSGAYEQYF
>TRBV20-1|TRBJ2-3
CSASGGGSGETDTQYF
>TRBV28|TRBJ1-5
CASKARTANQPQHF
>TRBV2|TRBJ2-1
CASSPGTFGREQFF
>TRBV14|TRBJ2-2
CASSQDLGQGTGELFF
>TRBV12-5|TRBJ2-5
CASGLVPDGQGAGETQYF
>TRBV7-2|TRBJ2-7
CASSLGRGSSYEQYF
>TRBV2|TRBJ2-5
CASLRQVQETQYF
>TRBV18|TRBJ1-4
CASSPMRQGASNEKLFF
>TRBV7-9|TRBJ2-2
CASSSTGHNTGELFF
>TRBV5-1|TRBJ2-7
CASSFTSGSYEQYF
>TRBV7-6|TRBJ1-4
CASSLNGKGTEKLFF
>TRBV29-1|TRBJ2-2
CSVDKSNTGELFF
>TRBV2|TRBJ2-3
CATGRSGGTDTQYF
>TRBV19|TRBJ2-5
CASSINSRETQYF
>TRBV4-3|TRBJ1-2
CASSQDFRDRYYGYTF
>TRBV6-2/TRBV6-3|TRBJ1-5
CASSQRQAGGSPQHF
>TRBV7-2|TRBJ1-4
CASSPQGGTNEKLFF
>TRBV4-2|TRBJ2-5
CASSQDPGETQYF
>TRBV5-1|TRBJ2-1
CASSNEQGAYNEQFF
>TRBV5-1|TRBJ2-3
CASSLTRTTDTQYF
>TRBV6-5|TRBJ1-2
CASSRDRRTNYGYTF
>TRBV9|TRBJ2-7
CASSVGQGPNYEQYF
>TRBV25-1|TRBJ1-1
CASSAQGGGNTEAFF
>TRBV7-2|TRBJ2-3
CASSLRESTQYF
>TRBV30|TRBJ2-1
CAWSDRGLSSYNEQFF
>TRBV3-1/TRBV3-2|TRBJ1-2
CASSQPGGSYGYTF
>TRBV29-1|TRBJ1-4
CSVGGTSTNEKLFF
>TRBV4-3|TRBJ1-3
CASSQGTGTGNTIYF
>TRBV7-2|TRBJ1-5
CASSLMPRMTPGHF
>TRBV11-2|TRBJ2-1
CASRSLRGPSYNEQFF
>TRBV3-1/TRBV3-2|TRBJ1-6
CASSQDGGPPLDSPLHF
>TRBV19|TRBJ1-1
CASQGRGYAFF
>TRBV3-1/TRBV3-2|TRBJ2-7
CASSPRTSGSYEQYF
>TRBV7-2|TRBJ2-5
CASSSLGGSGEQETQYF
>TRBV3-1/TRBV3-2|TRBJ2-3
CASSLRLAGWADTQYF